This T cell receptor beta chain derives from a study of PD-L1 blockade in urothelial cancer. Study details: Patients began atezolizumab, 1,200 mg intravenously every 3 weeks, in the mid-2010s. Previous chemotherapy exposure amounted to 0 to 3 regimens for patients. Counts from blood samples showed a median of around 150,000 T cells.

Comments on this clone: The antigen is not known.

Study-wide findings and caveats: It was durable-benefit patients whose tumor-associated blood clones expanded more at 3 weeks.

The germline CDR1 and CDR2 sequences are LGHNA and YSLEER. The CDR3 extends over 13 amino acids. V trimming: 0 bases; J trimming: 7 bases; junction bases outside the gene matches: 0. The data were produced by immunoSEQ multiplex PCR, yet TCRdb's version contains in-frame clones alone and is incomplete. This sample has tens of thousands of clones, with about nine tenths found just once. Time point indicated: peripheral blood 6 weeks after treatment start. The chain joins TRBV4-3 to TRBJ1-2, with 9 bases fitting TRBD1. The origin of this receptor is a man aged 55 to 70 with urothelial cancer. The sequences come from PBMCs, collected around atezolizumab (anti-PD-L1) treatment. CDR3: CASSQEDRGGYTF. Here the CDR3 DNA reads TGCGCCAGCAGCCAAGAGGACAGGGGTGGCTACACCTTC.